A single T cell receptor beta chain is shown here with its context. This specimen comes from a study of spatial heterogeneity in lung cancer. The CDR3 has 16 amino acids. V was pared by 3 bases and J by 2 bases, with 11 bases of the junction left unmatched. Germline lookup yields CDR1 SGHKS and CDR2 YYEKEE (reference sequence). Each CDR3 protein gets one entry after TCRdb re-called the 5' RACE reads with MiXCR. The top ten hold about 7.7% of the sample, which has approximately 20,000 distinct CDR3 sequences, about 4.6% seen once. The time point: sample taken at primary tumor resection. The donor group consisted of around 77 patients who had untreated, early-stage non-small cell lung cancer. In each case, whole RNA from tumor, nontumor lung or frozen PBMC was sequenced unsorted.

The gene calls are TRBV5-5 and TRBJ2-7; the match to TRBD1 covers 7 bases. This specimen was PBMCs, taken at surgery. The sequence was collected from a male donor with early-stage non-small cell lung cancer. DNA of the CDR3: TGTGCCAGCAGCTCCCCCGAGGACAGGACAGCCTACGAGCAGTACTTC. Translating it yields CASSSPEDRTAYEQYF. The full variable domain, its missing parts supplied by reference TRBV5-5 and TRBJ2-7, is DAGVTQSPTHLIKTRGQQVTLRCSPISGHKSVSWYQQVLGQGPQFIFQYYEKEERGRGNFPDRFSARQFPNYSSELNVNALLLGDSALYLCASSSPEDRTAYEQYFGPGTRLTVT.